These 29 T cell receptor beta chains originate from one sample sequenced in a study of shared clonotypes between healthy human individuals. Only in-frame clones appear in the TCRdb table, and some are missing; sequencing was by immunoSEQ multiplex PCR. The sample shows roughly 2.1 million clones, approximately 94% of them seen only once. Naive-designated CD8 cells lacked CD45RO, were positively enriched for CCR7, and omitted terminally differentiated effector memory CD45RA+ cells. Sequenced: naive CD8+ T cells from PBMCs. These receptors were taken from a man aged 18 to 30 in good health. Some clones in this sample may be carry-over from other donors' samples.

The rearrangement links TRBV5-4 to TRBJ1-1; D is perhaps TRBD1 (6 bases). The CDR3 covers 14 residues. With 3 bases removed from V and 4 bases from J, the gap between germline ends came to 13 bases. Germline loops: CDR1 SGHNT, CDR2 YYREEE (reference sequence). The CDR3 DNA is TGTGCCAGCAGCTATTACAGGGTTGGCACTGAAGCTTTCTTT. Translation: CASSYYRVGTEAFF.

CDR3 region: CASSWRQLINYGYTF. Here the CDR3 DNA reads TGTGCCAGCAGCTGGAGACAGTTAATAAACTATGGCTACACCTTC. The gene calls are TRBV5-6 and TRBJ1-2, with a tentative D call TRBD1 (5 bases). Per germline, CDR1 SGHDT and CDR2 YYEEEE. V lost 3 bases to trimming and J lost 2 bases, with 14 bases between them. This CDR3 spans 15 amino acids.

The chain couples TRBV27 to TRBJ1-2, with a possible D match to TRBD1 (5 bases). The V and J ends lost 6 bases and 8 bases respectively, with 31 bases between them. The germline CDR1 and CDR2 sequences are MNHEY and SMNVEV (reference sequence). The CDR3 is 18 amino acids. CDR3 in amino acids: CASSPQVYGGFAGEGYTF. Written as DNA, the CDR3 is TGTGCCAGCAGCCCCCAAGTTTATGGGGGTTTCGCAGGCGAGGGCTACACCTTC.

The rearrangement uses TRBV25-1 and TRBJ2-2; tentatively, D is TRBD1 or TRBD2 (5 bases each). Germline V gene lookup returns CDR1 MGHDK and CDR2 SYGVNS. Trimming shortened V by 9 bases and J by 5 bases, and 19 bases separated the two germline ends. The CDR3 is made up of 15 amino acids. The CDR3 sequence is CARNLPGRRTGELFF. The CDR3 nucleotides read TGTGCCAGAAACCTTCCGGGACGACGAACCGGGGAGCTGTTTTTT.

V gene TRBV28 combines with J gene TRBJ1-2, with D possibly TRBD1 on 6 matching bases. Germline V gene sequence: CDR1 MDHEN, CDR2 SYDVKM. The CDR3 has 15 residues. Trimming removed 8 bases from V and 4 bases from J, with 20 bases in between. The CDR3 coding sequence is TGTGCCAGCGATAACACAGGGATCATCGGCTATGGCTACACCTTC. Protein sequence: CASDNTGIIGYGYTF.

This sequence joins TRBV29-1 and TRBJ2-5, with 8 nucleotides matching TRBD1. The CDR3 extends over 14 amino acids. CDR1 is SQVTM, CDR2 ANQGSEA, per germline. Trimming cost V 4 bases and J 5 bases; bases outside gene matches: 9. The CDR3 DNA sequence: TGCAGCGTTGTGGGGCAGGGGGCTTCTGAGACCCAGTACTTC. As protein: CSVVGQGASETQYF. The full variable domain, with the rest looked up from reference TRBV29-1 and TRBJ2-5, is SAVISQKPSRDICQRGTSLTIQCQVDSQVTMMFWYRQQPGQSLTLIATANQGSEATYESGFVIDKFPISRPNLTFSTLTVSNMSPEDSSIYLCSVVGQGASETQYFGPGTRLLVL.

The J gene is TRBJ1-5, the V gene TRBV27, with D uncertain. The V end lost 4 bases, the J end lost 6 bases, and 13 bases lay between the germline ends. CDR1 MNHEY and CDR2 SMNVEV come from the germline V gene (reference sequence). The CDR3 contains 14 residues. In DNA, the CDR3 is TGTGCCAGCAGTTCTTTCGCGGCGGGTCAGCCCCAGCATTTT. Translated, it gives CASSSFAAGQPQHF.

The chain joins TRBV30 to TRBJ2-7; D possibly corresponds to TRBD1 (5 bases). The V and J ends lost 0 bases and 2 bases respectively, with 11 bases between them. Germline V gene data show CDR1 as GTSNPN and CDR2 as SVGIG (reference sequence). This CDR3 has 14 residues. CDR3 bases: TGTGCCTGGAGTGTACTGACAGATCCCTACGAGCAGTACTTC. Amino acids: CAWSVLTDPYEQYF. The full variable domain, completed using reference TRBV30 and TRBJ2-7, is SQTIHQWPATLVQPVGSPLSLECTVEGTSNPNLYWYRQAAGRGLQLLFYSVGIGQISSEVPQNLSASRPQDRQFILSSKKLLLSDSGFYLCAWSVLTDPYEQYFGPGTRLTVT.

V usage is TRBV7-9 and J usage is TRBJ2-2; 8 positions match TRBD2. In germline, CDR1 is SEHNR, CDR2 FQNEAQ (reference sequence). This CDR3 is built from 14 residues. The trim removed 0 bases at V and 6 bases at J, leaving 0 bases unmatched. The CDR3 region has the DNA TGTGCCAGCAGCTTAGCGCGGGGGGCCGGGGAGCTGTTTTTT. Translating gives CASSLARGAGELFF.

The V call is TRBV6-5, the J call TRBJ1-4; no firm D call. Germline CDR1 MNHEY, CDR2 SVGAGI. The CDR3 covers 14 residues. Between the trimmed V and J ends, which lost 5 bases and 6 bases, there was a span of 13 bases. The CDR3 sequence: CASSISGAHEKLFF. CDR3 DNA: TGTGCCAGCAGTATCTCAGGAGCCCATGAAAAACTGTTTTTT.

V is TRBV13 and J is TRBJ2-7; no clear D. From germline, CDR1 is PRHDT and CDR2 FYEKMQ (reference sequence). The V end was cut by 4 bases, the J end by 4 bases, with 11 bases between. The CDR3 runs to 13 residues. The CDR3 loop reads CASSSLSLYEQYF. CDR3 bases: TGTGCCAGCAGCTCCCTTTCTCTTTACGAGCAGTACTTC.

About this clone itself: Other DNA sequences from this sample encode an identical CDR3 as well. The chain is built from TRBV13 and TRBJ1-5; D is undetermined. Trimming took 4 bases from V and 4 from J, leaving 5 bases between them. Per germline, CDR1 PRHDT and CDR2 FYEKMQ (reference sequence). There are 12 residues in the CDR3. As DNA, the CDR3 is TGTGCCAGCAGCTCGCGGAATCAGCCCCAGCATTTT. This gives the protein CASSSRNQPQHF.

The J gene is TRBJ2-1, the V gene TRBV5-1, with 16 positions matching TRBD2. Germline loops: CDR1 SGHRS, CDR2 YFSETQ. V shed 0 bases and J 6 bases; nucleotides not matched to a gene: 6. This CDR3 is built from 18 residues. The CDR3 DNA reads as TGCGCCAGCAGCTTGGGCGGGACTAGCGGGAGGGCCGGCAATGAGCAGTTCTTC. Translating gives CASSLGGTSGRAGNEQFF.

The CDR3 DNA reads as TGTGCCAGCAGTTCGACAGGAGACACAGATACGCAGTATTTT. Translating it yields CASSSTGDTDTQYF. The chain combines TRBV6-6 with TRBJ2-3; the D gene is possibly TRBD1 (6 bases). This CDR3 is 14 amino acids long. Germline loops: CDR1 MNHNY, CDR2 SVGAGI (reference sequence). Trimming cost V 4 bases and J 2 bases, with 10 bases left between them.

This sequence joins TRBV7-9 and TRBJ1-5, with 7 bases fitting TRBD1. V lost 5 bases, J lost 4 bases, and 14 bases stayed unmatched. This CDR3 is built from 17 residues. Germline-derived CDR1 and CDR2 are SEHNR and FQNEAQ (reference sequence). CDR3 sequence (DNA): TGTGCCAGCAGCCTTTATCACGGGACAGCGGAAAATCAGCCCCAGCATTTT. This encodes CASSLYHGTAENQPQHF.

V usage is TRBV5-4 and J usage is TRBJ1-1; D unresolved. V lost 0 bases to trimming and J lost 6 bases, with 24 bases between them. The CDR3 covers 18 residues. The germline CDR1 and CDR2 sequences are SGHNT and YYREEE (reference sequence). CDR3: CASSLAGEELRGYAEAFF. DNA of the CDR3: TGTGCCAGCAGCTTGGCCGGAGAAGAACTGCGGGGATACGCTGAAGCTTTCTTT.

This chain links TRBV5-4 with TRBJ1-3; the D gene is possibly TRBD1 (5 bases). The CDR3 totals 14 residues. The V end was cut by 2 bases, the J end by 6 bases, with 12 bases between. Germline values: CDR1 SGHNT, CDR2 YYREEE (reference sequence). CDR3 bases: TGTGCCAGCAGCTTATTCGGGGGAATAAACACCATATATTTT. Residues: CASSLFGGINTIYF.

V is TRBV27 and J is TRBJ2-7; D remains unclear. Looked up from germline, CDR1 is MNHEY and CDR2 is SMNVEV (reference sequence). This CDR3 has 11 amino acids. V was trimmed by 10 bases and J by 3 bases, leaving 10 bases between them. CDR3 DNA sequence: TGTGCCAACAAGGGCCACTACGAGCAGTACTTC. Translated, it gives CANKGHYEQYF.

Notes on this clone: Other DNA sequences in the sample encode the same CDR3. CDR3 DNA: TGTGCCAGCAGCCCGCCGAATCAGCCCCAGCATTTT. Its translation: CASSPPNQPQHF. V gene TRBV7-9 combines with J gene TRBJ1-5; unclear D gene. V dropped 5 bases and J dropped 4 bases, with 6 bases sitting between them. Germline V gene data show CDR1 as SEHNR and CDR2 as FQNEAQ (reference sequence). The CDR3 length is 12 residues.

This clone was seen more than once but under ten times. The genes are TRBV7-6 and TRBJ2-7; TRBD2 matches at 10 bases. J was trimmed by 7 bases and V by 2 bases; bases with no gene match: 8. Per germline, CDR1 SGHVS and CDR2 FNYEAQ. The CDR3 is made up of 15 amino acids. The CDR3 protein is CASSLSSSGREEQYF. For the CDR3, the DNA is TGTGCCAGCAGCTTATCGTCTAGCGGGAGAGAAGAGCAGTACTTC.

This clone was counted between two and nine times. The chain has TRBV4-1 and TRBJ1-5; no firm D call. The V end was cut by 0 bases, the J end by 1 base, with 4 bases between. This CDR3 is 14 amino acids long. Germline V CDR1 and CDR2: MGHRA, YSYEKL. The CDR3 sequence: CASSQDRSNQPQHF. DNA of the CDR3: TGCGCCAGCAGCCAAGACAGAAGCAATCAGCCCCAGCATTTT.

The chain is built from TRBV19 and TRBJ2-1; 10 nucleotides match TRBD1. The CDR3 contains 15 residues. CDR1 LNHDA and CDR2 SQIVND come from the germline V gene (reference sequence). The V and J ends lost 3 bases and 4 bases, in that order; junction bases with no gene match: 3. The CDR3 sequence is CASSMGTGAYNEQFF. The CDR3 DNA reads TGTGCCAGTAGTATGGGGACAGGGGCGTACAATGAGCAGTTCTTC.

V and J are TRBV29-1 and TRBJ2-1; 8 nucleotides match TRBD2. Per the germline V gene, CDR1 is SQVTM and CDR2 is ANQGSEA. V was pared by 6 bases and J by 0 bases, with 4 bases of the junction left unmatched. CDR3 length: 14 amino acids. CDR3 in DNA: TGCAGCGTGTCCGGGACTAGCTCCTACAATGAGCAGTTCTTC. It specifies CSVSGTSSYNEQFF.

This chain connects TRBV27 to TRBJ1-2; 8 bases match TRBD1. Germline V CDR1 and CDR2: MNHEY, SMNVEV (reference sequence). V trimming: 7 bases; J trimming: 0 bases; junction bases outside the gene matches: 7. CDR3 length: 15 amino acids. The CDR3 reads CASKGQAGANYGYTF. As DNA, the CDR3 is TGTGCCAGCAAGGGACAGGCGGGAGCTAACTATGGCTACACCTTC.

This clone was seen once. The genes are TRBV11-2 and TRBJ2-1, with D tentatively TRBD1 or TRBD2 (5 bases each). CDR3 length: 15 residues. V lost 1 base to trimming and J lost 7 bases, with 14 bases between them. CDR1 and CDR2 (germline): SGHAT, FQNNGV. CDR3 nucleotide sequence: TGTGCCAGCAGCTTAGCGAGAGGGGCTAGGAATGAGCAGTTCTTC. Amino acids: CASSLARGARNEQFF.

With respect to this clone: This sample includes further DNA sequences coding for the same CDR3. Here the CDR3 DNA reads TGTGCCAGCAGTTACAGAGGGTCTGGAAACACCATATATTTT. Amino acids: CASSYRGSGNTIYF. The rearrangement links TRBV6-5 to TRBJ1-3; D is undetermined. This CDR3 is built from 14 residues. Trimming removed 2 bases at V and 1 base at J, with 6 bases between. CDR1 and CDR2 from the germline V gene are MNHEY and SVGAGI.

The genes are TRBV11-2 and TRBJ2-7; no clear D gene. The CDR3 covers 13 residues. Germline CDR1 SGHAT, CDR2 FQNNGV. V was shortened by 3 bases and J by 0 bases, with 6 bases between the two germline ends. CDR3 loop: CASSLWASYEQYF. The CDR3 DNA follows: TGTGCCAGCAGCTTGTGGGCCTCCTACGAGCAGTACTTC.

V gene TRBV29-1 combines with J gene TRBJ2-1, with D hard to call. This CDR3 comprises 11 residues. Trimming took 6 bases from V and 10 from J, leaving 13 bases between them. Germline CDR1 is SQVTM and CDR2 is ANQGSEA. This CDR3 reads CSVWTLGEQFF. CDR3 coding DNA: TGCAGCGTATGGACCCTTGGGGAGCAGTTCTTC.

The rearrangement links TRBV28 to TRBJ1-5; 7 nucleotides align to TRBD1. Germline V CDR1 and CDR2: MDHEN, SYDVKM. The CDR3 is made up of 15 amino acids. V lost 3 bases to trimming and J lost 6 bases; unmatched junction nucleotides: 8. The CDR3 nucleotides read TGTGCCAGCAGTTTCCTTTACAGGGGACTTCAGCCCCAGCATTTT. Its protein is CASSFLYRGLQPQHF. The full variable domain, with the rest looked up from reference TRBV28 and TRBJ1-5, is DVKVTQSSRYLVKRTGEKVFLECVQDMDHENMFWYRQDPGLGLRLIYFSYDVKMKEKGDIPEGYSVSREKKERFSLILESASTNQTSMYLCASSFLYRGLQPQHFGDGTRLSIL.